These 17 T cell receptor beta chains share one sample of origin, sequenced in a study of T cells after yellow fever vaccination. TCRdb called the 5' RACE reads again in MiXCR, with one record for every CDR3 protein. Among roughly 310,000 distinct CDR3 sequences listed, roughly 9.4% were seen once. Material: PBMCs, obtained on the day of the first yellow fever vaccination. The receptors here all came from a man aged 18 to 29 who received the YFV17D yellow fever vaccine.

This clonotype was counted a few times. The gene calls are TRBV28 and TRBJ2-4, with D tentatively TRBD2 (5 bases). The germline V gene has CDR1 MDHEN and CDR2 SYDVKM. The CDR3 sequence is 13 residues long. Deletions cut 8 bases from V and 0 bases from J, with 8 bases between. CDR3 residues: CASGEIAKNIQYF. CDR3 sequence (DNA): TGTGCCAGCGGGGAGATAGCCAAAAACATTCAGTACTTC.

A few counts support this clonotype. The V and J genes are TRBV5-6 and TRBJ1-1; a weak D match, TRBD1 (5 bases). CDR1 is SGHDT, CDR2 YYEEEE, per germline. Trimming cost V 2 bases and J 0 bases, with 14 bases left between them. This CDR3 is built from 16 residues. This CDR3 is CASSFYGQGLNTEAFF. The CDR3 bases are TGTGCCAGCAGCTTTTATGGGCAGGGCCTGAACACTGAAGCTTTCTTT.

This clonotype was found a few times. This chain uses TRBV6-1 with TRBJ1-1, with TRBD1 matching over 7 bases. With V trimmed by 3 bases and J by 7 bases, 8 bases remained unmatched. This CDR3 contains 14 residues. From germline, CDR1 is MNHNS and CDR2 SASEGT. The CDR3 bases are TGTGCCAGCAGTGATCTAGGGGGCGGCCATGAAGCTTTCTTT. The encoded protein is CASSDLGGGHEAFF.

This clonotype was seen more than once but under ten times. The chain combines TRBV2 with TRBJ2-7, with D hard to call. The CDR3 spans 13 residues. V dropped 9 bases and J dropped 3 bases, with 15 bases sitting between them. Germline V lookup: CDR1 SNHLY, CDR2 FYNNEI. Here the CDR3 reads CASSLSLYYEQYV. The CDR3 region has the DNA TGTGCCAGTTCGCTCAGCCTGTACTACGAGCAGTACGTC.

This chain links TRBV5-4 with TRBJ2-6; TRBD1 agrees at 8 bases. V dropped 3 bases and J dropped 10; count of bases not matched to a gene: 3. CDR1 is SGHNT, CDR2 YYREEE, per germline (reference sequence). The CDR3 sequence is 13 residues long. CDR3 sequence (DNA): TGTGCCAGCAGCTCGGGACAGGCGAACGTCCTGACTTTC. This gives the protein CASSSGQANVLTF.

This clonotype has only a few counts. This rearrangement joins TRBV9 to TRBJ2-3; no reliable D call. The V end lost 7 bases, the J end lost 0 bases, and 6 bases lay between the germline ends. CDR3 length equals 12 residues. The V gene's germline CDR1 is SGDLS and CDR2 YYNGEE. The CDR3 here is CASGFSTDTQYF. CDR3 bases: TGTGCCAGCGGATTTAGCACAGATACGCAGTATTTT.

CDR3 loop: CASSVGNMGGVGTEAFF. CDR3 coding DNA: TGTGCCAGCAGCGTAGGAAATATGGGGGGCGTAGGGACTGAAGCTTTCTTT. The gene calls are TRBV9 and TRBJ1-1; D is perhaps TRBD1 (6 bases). The CDR3 totals 17 residues. CDR1 is SGDLS and CDR2 is YYNGEE in the germline V gene. V was trimmed by 0 bases and J by 5 bases, leaving 20 bases between them.

This clonotype appeared a few times. The V and J genes are TRBV4-1 and TRBJ1-5; D unresolved. The V and J ends lost 1 base and 10 bases respectively, with 14 bases between them. The CDR3 is made up of 14 amino acids. CDR1 is MGHRA, CDR2 YSYEKL, per germline. The CDR3 loop is CASSQARETSPQHF. CDR3 sequence (DNA): TGCGCCAGCAGCCAAGCGAGGGAGACTTCACCCCAGCATTTT.

V is TRBV7-9 and J is TRBJ2-2; D gene uncertain. The ends were cut back, 7 bases at V and 5 bases at J, with 14 bases in the middle. The germline gives CDR1 SEHNR, CDR2 FQNEAQ (reference sequence). The CDR3 length is 14 residues. The CDR3, as DNA: TGTGCCAGCACCGACTTCCACGGGACCGGGGAGCTGTTTTTT. Amino acids: CASTDFHGTGELFF.

This rearrangement joins TRBV7-2 to TRBJ2-3, with 13 bases fitting TRBD2. CDR3 length: 16 residues. Looked up from germline, CDR1 is SGHTA and CDR2 is FQGNSA. V lost 5 bases to trimming and J lost 3 bases; unmatched junction nucleotides: 5. CDR3 nucleotides: TGTGCCAGCAGCAAAGGGACTAGCGGGGTTACAGATACGCAGTATTTT. Its protein product is CASSKGTSGVTDTQYF. Looking up the rest from reference TRBV7-2 and TRBJ2-3 gives the full variable domain: GAGVSQSPSNKVTEKGKDVELRCDPISGHTALYWYRQSLGQGLEFLIYFQGNSAPDKSGLPSDRFSAERTGGSVSTLTIQRTQQEDSAVYLCASSKGTSGVTDTQYFGPGTRLTVL.

This chain links TRBV6-2 or TRBV6-3 with TRBJ1-2; D is perhaps TRBD1 (6 bases). Trimming left V 6 bases short and J 1 base short, with 9 bases between. CDR1 and CDR2 (germline): MNHEY, SVGEGT. The CDR3 spans 13 residues. In nucleotides, the CDR3 is TGTGCCAGCAGCGAACAGGGTAACTATGGCTACACCTTC. It yields the protein CASSEQGNYGYTF.

This clonotype turned up a few times. This chain uses TRBV7-9 with TRBJ2-1, with a tentative D call TRBD1 (7 bases). In germline, CDR1 is SEHNR, CDR2 FQNEAQ (reference sequence). The germline V and J ends were trimmed by 5 bases and 0 bases, with 17 bases remaining between them. This CDR3 has 17 residues. The DNA for the CDR3 is TGTGCCAGCAGCCAGGGGGGCACAGGGGCCTCCTACAATGAGCAGTTCTTC. Translation gives CASSQGGTGASYNEQFF.

V usage is TRBV5-1 and J usage is TRBJ2-1; either TRBD1 or TRBD2 may fit D (5 bases each). CDR3 size: 15 residues. The ends were cut back, 0 bases at V and 5 bases at J, with 12 bases in the middle. Germline V gene data show CDR1 as SGHRS and CDR2 as YFSETQ. DNA for the CDR3: TGCGCCAGCAGCTTGGATGGGGGAGTCCACAATGAGCAGTTCTTC. Translation gives CASSLDGGVHNEQFF.

The table lists this clonotype with many counts. V is TRBV12-3 or TRBV12-4 and J is TRBJ1-6; 7 positions agree with TRBD1. Trimming at V came to 6 bases and at J to 8 bases, leaving 10 bases not matched to a gene. The CDR3 has 15 residues. The CDR3 bases are TGTGCCAGCAGGGTCGAAAAGGGGGCATATTCACCCCTCCACTTT. This gives the protein CASRVEKGAYSPLHF.

This clonotype was detected many times. The junction departs from germline at one end; a sequencing error may be responsible. The chain is built from TRBV6-2 or TRBV6-3 and TRBJ2-4; TRBD1 might be the D (6 bases). CDR1 is MNHEY and CDR2 is SVGEGT in the germline V gene. This CDR3 is 9 amino acids long. The CDR3 sequence is CASSRTAHF. The CDR3 nucleotides read TGTGCCAGCTCGCGGACAGCCCATTTC.

This clonotype was observed at least ten times. The chain employs TRBV10-3 and TRBJ2-7, with TRBD2 as a possible D gene (7 bases). CDR1 ENHRY and CDR2 SYGVKD come from the germline V gene. The CDR3 has 16 residues. V dropped 0 bases and J dropped 5 bases, with 17 bases sitting between them. CDR3 protein: CAISESTMRGLNEQYV. DNA of the CDR3: TGTGCCATCAGTGAGTCAACTATGCGGGGGCTAAACGAGCAGTACGTC.

CDR3 amino acids: CASSERGGAGGSPDTQYF. The DNA for the CDR3 is TGTGCCAGCAGTGAACGGGGGGGAGCGGGGGGTTCCCCAGATACGCAGTATTTT. The J gene is TRBJ2-3, the V gene TRBV6-1; 9 bases are shared with TRBD2. The CDR3 is made up of 18 amino acids. The V segment lost 2 bases and the J segment 4 bases; nucleotides outside the gene matches: 13. CDR1 MNHNS and CDR2 SASEGT come from the germline V gene.